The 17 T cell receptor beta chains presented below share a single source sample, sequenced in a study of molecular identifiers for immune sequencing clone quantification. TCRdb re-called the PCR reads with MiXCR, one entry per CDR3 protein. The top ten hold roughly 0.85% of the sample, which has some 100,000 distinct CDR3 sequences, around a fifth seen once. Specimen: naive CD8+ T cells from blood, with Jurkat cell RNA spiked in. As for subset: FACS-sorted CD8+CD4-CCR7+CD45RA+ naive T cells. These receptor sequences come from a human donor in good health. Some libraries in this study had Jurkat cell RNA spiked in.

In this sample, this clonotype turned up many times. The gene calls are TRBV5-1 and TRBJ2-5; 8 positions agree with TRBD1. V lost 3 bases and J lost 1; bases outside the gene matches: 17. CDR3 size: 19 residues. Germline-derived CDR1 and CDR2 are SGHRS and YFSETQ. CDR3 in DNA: TGCGCCAGCAGCTCCCCAAGGACAGGGTTTGAAGTGGGCCAAGAGACCCAGTACTTC. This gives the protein CASSSPRTGFEVGQETQYF. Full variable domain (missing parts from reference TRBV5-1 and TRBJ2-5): KAGVTQTPRYLIKTRGQQVTLSCSPISGHRSVSWYQQTPGQGLQFLFEYFSETQRNKGNFPGRFSGRQFSNSRSEMNVSTLELGDSALYLCASSSPRTGFEVGQETQYFGPGTRLLVL.

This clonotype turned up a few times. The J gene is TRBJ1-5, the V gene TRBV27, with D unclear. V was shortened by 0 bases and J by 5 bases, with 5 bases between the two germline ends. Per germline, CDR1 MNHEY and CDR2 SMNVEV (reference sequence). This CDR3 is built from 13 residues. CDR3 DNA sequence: TGTGCCAGCAGTTTATCGCGCCATCAGCCCCAGCATTTT. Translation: CASSLSRHQPQHF.

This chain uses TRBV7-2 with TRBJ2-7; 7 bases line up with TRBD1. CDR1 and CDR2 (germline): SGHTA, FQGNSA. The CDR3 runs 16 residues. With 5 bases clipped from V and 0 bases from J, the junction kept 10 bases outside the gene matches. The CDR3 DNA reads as TGTGCCAGCAGCCCGAGGACAGGCCCGAGCTCCTACGAGCAGTACTTC. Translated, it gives CASSPRTGPSSYEQYF. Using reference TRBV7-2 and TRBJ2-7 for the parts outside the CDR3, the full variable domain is GAGVSQSPSNKVTEKGKDVELRCDPISGHTALYWYRQSLGQGLEFLIYFQGNSAPDKSGLPSDRFSAERTGGSVSTLTIQRTQQEDSAVYLCASSPRTGPSSYEQYFGPGTRLTVT.

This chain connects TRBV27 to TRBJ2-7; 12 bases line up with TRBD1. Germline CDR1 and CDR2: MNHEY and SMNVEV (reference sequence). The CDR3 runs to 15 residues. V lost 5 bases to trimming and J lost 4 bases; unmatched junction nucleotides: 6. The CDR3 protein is CASSAGTGGLYEQYF. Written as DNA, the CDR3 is TGTGCCAGCAGTGCGGGGACAGGGGGCTTGTACGAGCAGTACTTC.

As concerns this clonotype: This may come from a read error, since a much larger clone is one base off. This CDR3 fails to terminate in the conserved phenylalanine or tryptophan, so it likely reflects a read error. CDR3 loop: CSARGSETQYL. The CDR3 DNA sequence: TGCAGTGCTAGAGGCAGCGAGACCCAGTACCTC. This chain links TRBV20-1 with TRBJ2-5; unclear D gene. This CDR3 comprises 11 residues. Trimming removed 1 base at V and 5 bases at J, with 5 bases between. From germline, CDR1 is DFQATT and CDR2 SNEGSKA (reference sequence).

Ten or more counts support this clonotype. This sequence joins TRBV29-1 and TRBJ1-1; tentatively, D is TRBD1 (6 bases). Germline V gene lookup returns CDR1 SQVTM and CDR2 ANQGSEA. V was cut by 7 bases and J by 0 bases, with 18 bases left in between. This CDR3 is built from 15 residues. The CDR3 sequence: CSARTVLGLNTEAFF. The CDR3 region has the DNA TGCAGCGCCCGGACAGTCCTGGGGCTGAACACTGAAGCTTTCTTT.

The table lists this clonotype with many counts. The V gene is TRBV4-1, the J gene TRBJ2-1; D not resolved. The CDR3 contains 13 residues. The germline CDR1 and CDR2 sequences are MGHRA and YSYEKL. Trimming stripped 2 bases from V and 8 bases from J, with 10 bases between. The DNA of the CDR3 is TGCGCCAGCAGCCAATCAAGGGTCGATGAGCAGTTCTTC. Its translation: CASSQSRVDEQFF.

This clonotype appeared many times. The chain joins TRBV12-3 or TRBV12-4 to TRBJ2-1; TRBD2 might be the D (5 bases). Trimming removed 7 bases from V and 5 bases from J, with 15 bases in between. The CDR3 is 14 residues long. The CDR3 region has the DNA TGTGCCAGCACCGGACTGGCGGTCCACAATGAGCAGTTCTTC. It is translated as CASTGLAVHNEQFF.

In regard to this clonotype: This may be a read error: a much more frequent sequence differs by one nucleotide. The CDR3 here is CASSARGIQQETQHF. The CDR3 DNA reads as TGTGCCAGCAGCGCAAGGGGAATTCAGCAAGAGACCCAGCACTTC. This chain uses TRBV9 with TRBJ2-5; a possible D gene is TRBD1 (5 bases). Germline loops: CDR1 SGDLS, CDR2 YYNGEE. CDR3 size: 15 residues.

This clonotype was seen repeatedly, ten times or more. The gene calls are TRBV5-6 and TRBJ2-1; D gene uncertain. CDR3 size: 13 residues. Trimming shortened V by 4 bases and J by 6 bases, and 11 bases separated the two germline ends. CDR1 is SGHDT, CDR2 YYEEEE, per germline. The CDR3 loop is CASSPTDLNEQFF. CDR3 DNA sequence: TGTGCCAGCAGCCCGACGGACCTCAATGAGCAGTTCTTC.

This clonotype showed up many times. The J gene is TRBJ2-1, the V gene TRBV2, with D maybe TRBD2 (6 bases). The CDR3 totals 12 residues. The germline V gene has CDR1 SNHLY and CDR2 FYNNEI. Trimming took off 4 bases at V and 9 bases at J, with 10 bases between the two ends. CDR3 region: CASSGLVLEQFF. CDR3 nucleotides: TGTGCCAGCAGTGGACTAGTACTTGAGCAGTTCTTC.

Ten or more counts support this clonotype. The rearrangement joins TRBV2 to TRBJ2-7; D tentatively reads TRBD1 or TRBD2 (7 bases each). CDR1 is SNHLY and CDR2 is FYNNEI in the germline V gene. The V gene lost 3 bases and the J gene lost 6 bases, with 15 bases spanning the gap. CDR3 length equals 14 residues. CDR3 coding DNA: TGTGCCAGCAGTGAGCAGGGGGGGGCCTCCGAGCAGTACTTC. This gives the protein CASSEQGGASEQYF.

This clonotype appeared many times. The CDR3 loop reads CASSYGDWVGESGNQPQHF. CDR3 coding DNA: TGTGCCAGCAGTTACGGGGACTGGGTGGGGGAGAGTGGCAATCAGCCCCAGCATTTT. This sequence joins TRBV6-6 and TRBJ1-5; D might be TRBD1 (5 bases). The germline V and J ends were trimmed by 2 bases and 2 bases, with 22 bases remaining between them. CDR1 is MNHNY, CDR2 SVGAGI, per germline (reference sequence). The CDR3 is made up of 19 amino acids.

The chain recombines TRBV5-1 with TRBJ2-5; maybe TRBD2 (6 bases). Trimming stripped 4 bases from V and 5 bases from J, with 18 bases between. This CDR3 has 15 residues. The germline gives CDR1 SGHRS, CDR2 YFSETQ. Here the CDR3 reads CASSPSFLASETQYF. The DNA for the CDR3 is TGCGCCAGCAGCCCCTCATTTCTAGCGTCGGAGACCCAGTACTTC.

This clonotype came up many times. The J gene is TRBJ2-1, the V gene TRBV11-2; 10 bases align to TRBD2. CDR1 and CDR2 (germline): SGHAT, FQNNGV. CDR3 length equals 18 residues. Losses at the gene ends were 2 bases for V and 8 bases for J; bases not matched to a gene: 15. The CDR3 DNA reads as TGTGCCAGCAGCTTACCCATCGCTGACACTAGCGGGATGGATGAGCAGTTCTTC. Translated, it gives CASSLPIADTSGMDEQFF.

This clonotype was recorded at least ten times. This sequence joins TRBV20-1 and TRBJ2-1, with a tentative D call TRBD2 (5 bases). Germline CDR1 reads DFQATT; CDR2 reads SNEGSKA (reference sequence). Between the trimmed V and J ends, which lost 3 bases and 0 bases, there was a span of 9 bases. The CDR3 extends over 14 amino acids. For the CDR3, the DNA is TGCAGTGCTAGCGGGGAAAGCTCCTACAATGAGCAGTTCTTC. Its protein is CSASGESSYNEQFF.

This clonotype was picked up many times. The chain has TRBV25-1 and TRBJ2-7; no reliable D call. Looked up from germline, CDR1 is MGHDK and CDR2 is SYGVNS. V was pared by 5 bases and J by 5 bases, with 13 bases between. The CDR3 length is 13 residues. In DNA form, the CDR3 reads TGTGCCAGCAGTTTCAACAGCTTCGACGAGCAGTACTTC. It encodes CASSFNSFDEQYF.